This record concerns one T cell receptor (beta chain) sequence. This sample was taken from a study of spatial heterogeneity in lung cancer. TCR cDNA molecules each had a unique molecular identifier. A single record per CDR3 protein comes from TCRdb applying MiXCR to the 5' RACE reads. The table includes about 4,400 distinct CDR3 sequences, under 30% detected once. As to time point: blood at routine non-recurrence follow-up after resection. Unsorted whole RNA samples from tumor, nontumor lung or frozen PBMC were sequenced. V lost 4 bases, J lost 4 bases, and 11 bases lay in between. Germline CDR1 GTSNPN, CDR2 SVGIG (reference sequence). The CDR3 is 12 residues long.

The TCR originated in a male donor with early-stage non-small cell lung cancer. The chain employs TRBV30 and TRBJ2-7; D might be TRBD1 (6 bases). The sample was PBMCs, taken at follow-up. The CDR3 sequence: CAWTKGEYEQYF. In DNA, the CDR3 is TGTGCCTGGACCAAGGGGGAATACGAGCAGTACTTC.